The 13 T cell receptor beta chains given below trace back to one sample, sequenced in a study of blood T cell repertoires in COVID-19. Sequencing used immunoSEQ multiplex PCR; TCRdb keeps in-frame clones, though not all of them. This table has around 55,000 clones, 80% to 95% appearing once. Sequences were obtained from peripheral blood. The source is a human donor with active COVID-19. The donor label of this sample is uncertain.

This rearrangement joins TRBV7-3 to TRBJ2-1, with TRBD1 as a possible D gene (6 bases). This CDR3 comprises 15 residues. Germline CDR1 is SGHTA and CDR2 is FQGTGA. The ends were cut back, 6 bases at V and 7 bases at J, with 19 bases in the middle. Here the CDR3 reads CASSYQEGQLNEQFF. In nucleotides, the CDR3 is TGTGCCAGCAGTTATCAAGAAGGACAGTTGAATGAGCAGTTCTTC.

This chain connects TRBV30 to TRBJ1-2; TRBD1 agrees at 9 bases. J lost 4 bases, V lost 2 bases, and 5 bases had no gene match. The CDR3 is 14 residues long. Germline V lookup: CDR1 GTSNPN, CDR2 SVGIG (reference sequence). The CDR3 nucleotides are TGTGCCTGGAGTACTTCGGACAGGGGCTATGGCTACACCTTC. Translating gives CAWSTSDRGYGYTF.

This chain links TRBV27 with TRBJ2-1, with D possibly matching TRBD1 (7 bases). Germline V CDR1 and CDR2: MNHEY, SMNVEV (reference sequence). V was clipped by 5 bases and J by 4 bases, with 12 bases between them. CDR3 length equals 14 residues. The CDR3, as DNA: TGTGCCAGCAGTGGAGGGGGCCGGTACAATGAGCAGTTCTTC. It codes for CASSGGGRYNEQFF.

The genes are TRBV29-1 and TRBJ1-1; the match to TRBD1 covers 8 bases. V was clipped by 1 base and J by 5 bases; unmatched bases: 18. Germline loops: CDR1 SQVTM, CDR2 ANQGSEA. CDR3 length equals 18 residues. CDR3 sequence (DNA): TGCAGCGTTGAAGCCGGGACAGGACTAGGCGGGCGTGCGACTGAAGCTTTCTTT. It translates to CSVEAGTGLGGRATEAFF.

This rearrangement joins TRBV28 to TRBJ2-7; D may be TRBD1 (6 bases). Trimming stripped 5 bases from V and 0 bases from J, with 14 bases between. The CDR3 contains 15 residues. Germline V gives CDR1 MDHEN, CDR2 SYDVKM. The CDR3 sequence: CASSTVGASSYEQYF. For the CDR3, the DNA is TGTGCCAGCAGTACCGTGGGGGCGAGCTCCTACGAGCAGTACTTC.

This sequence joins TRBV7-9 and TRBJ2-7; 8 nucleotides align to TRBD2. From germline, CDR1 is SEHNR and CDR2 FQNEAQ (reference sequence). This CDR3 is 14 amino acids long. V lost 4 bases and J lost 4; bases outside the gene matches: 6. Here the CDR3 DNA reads TGTGCCAGCAGCTCGAGAGCGGGAGCTTACGAGCAGTACTTC. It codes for CASSSRAGAYEQYF.

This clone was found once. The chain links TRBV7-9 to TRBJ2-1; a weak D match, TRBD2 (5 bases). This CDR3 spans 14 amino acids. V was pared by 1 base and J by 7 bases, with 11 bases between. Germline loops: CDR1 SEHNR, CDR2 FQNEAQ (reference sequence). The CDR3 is CASSLVGGLNEQFF. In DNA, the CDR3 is TGTGCCAGCAGCTTAGTAGGAGGTCTGAATGAGCAGTTCTTC.

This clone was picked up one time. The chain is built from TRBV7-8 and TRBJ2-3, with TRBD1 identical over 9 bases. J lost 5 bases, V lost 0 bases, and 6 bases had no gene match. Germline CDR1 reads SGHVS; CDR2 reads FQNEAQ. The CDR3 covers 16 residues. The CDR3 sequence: CASSLADRGRRDTQYF. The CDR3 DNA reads TGTGCCAGCAGCTTAGCGGACAGGGGAAGGAGAGATACGCAGTATTTT.

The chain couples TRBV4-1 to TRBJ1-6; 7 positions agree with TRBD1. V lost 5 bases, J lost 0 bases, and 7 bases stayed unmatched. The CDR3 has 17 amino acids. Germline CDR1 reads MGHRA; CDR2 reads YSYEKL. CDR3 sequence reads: CASSTRDSYSYNSPLHF. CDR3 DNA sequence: TGCGCCAGCAGCACCCGGGACAGTTACTCCTATAATTCACCCCTCCACTTT.

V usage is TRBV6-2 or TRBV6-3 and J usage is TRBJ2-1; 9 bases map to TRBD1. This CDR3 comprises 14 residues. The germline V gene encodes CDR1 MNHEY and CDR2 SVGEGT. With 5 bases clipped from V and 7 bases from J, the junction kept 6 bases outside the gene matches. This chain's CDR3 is CASSRQGVWNEQFF. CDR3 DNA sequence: TGTGCCAGCAGTAGACAGGGGGTCTGGAATGAGCAGTTCTTC.

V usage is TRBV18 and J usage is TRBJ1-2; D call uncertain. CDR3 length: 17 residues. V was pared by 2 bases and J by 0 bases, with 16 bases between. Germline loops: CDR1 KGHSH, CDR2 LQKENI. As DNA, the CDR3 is TGTGCCAGCTCACCATACCTAAGCGAAACTTCTAACTATGGCTACACCTTC. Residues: CASSPYLSETSNYGYTF. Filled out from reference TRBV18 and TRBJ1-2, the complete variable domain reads NAGVMQNPRHLVRRRGQEARLRCSPMKGHSHVYWYRQLPEEGLKFMVYLQKENIIDESGMPKERFSAEFPKEGPSILRIQQVVRGDSAAYFCASSPYLSETSNYGYTFGSGTRLTVV.

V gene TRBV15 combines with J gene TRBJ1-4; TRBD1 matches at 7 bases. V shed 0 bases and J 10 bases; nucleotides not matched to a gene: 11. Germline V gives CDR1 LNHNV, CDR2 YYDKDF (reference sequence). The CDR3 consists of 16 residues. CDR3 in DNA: TGTGCCACCAGCAGAGATCAGGAGACAGGGATAGGAAAACTGTTTTTT. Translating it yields CATSRDQETGIGKLFF.

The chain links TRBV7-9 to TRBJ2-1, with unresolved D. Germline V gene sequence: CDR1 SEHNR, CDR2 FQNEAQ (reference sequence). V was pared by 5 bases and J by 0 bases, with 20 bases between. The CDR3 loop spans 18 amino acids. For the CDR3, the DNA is TGTGCCAGCAGCCCCTTTTATTTCGATTCCAGCTCCTACAATGAGCAGTTCTTC. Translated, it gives CASSPFYFDSSSYNEQFF.